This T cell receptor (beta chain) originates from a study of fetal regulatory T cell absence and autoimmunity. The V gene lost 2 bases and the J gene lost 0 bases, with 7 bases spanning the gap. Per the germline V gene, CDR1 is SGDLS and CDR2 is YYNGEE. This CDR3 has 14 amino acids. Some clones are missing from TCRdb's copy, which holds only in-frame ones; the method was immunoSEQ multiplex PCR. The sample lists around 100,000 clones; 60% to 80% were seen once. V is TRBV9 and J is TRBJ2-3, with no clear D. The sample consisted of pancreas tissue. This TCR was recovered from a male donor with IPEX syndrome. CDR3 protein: CASSVITSTDTQYF. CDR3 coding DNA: TGTGCCAGCAGCGTTATTACTAGCACAGATACGCAGTATTTT.